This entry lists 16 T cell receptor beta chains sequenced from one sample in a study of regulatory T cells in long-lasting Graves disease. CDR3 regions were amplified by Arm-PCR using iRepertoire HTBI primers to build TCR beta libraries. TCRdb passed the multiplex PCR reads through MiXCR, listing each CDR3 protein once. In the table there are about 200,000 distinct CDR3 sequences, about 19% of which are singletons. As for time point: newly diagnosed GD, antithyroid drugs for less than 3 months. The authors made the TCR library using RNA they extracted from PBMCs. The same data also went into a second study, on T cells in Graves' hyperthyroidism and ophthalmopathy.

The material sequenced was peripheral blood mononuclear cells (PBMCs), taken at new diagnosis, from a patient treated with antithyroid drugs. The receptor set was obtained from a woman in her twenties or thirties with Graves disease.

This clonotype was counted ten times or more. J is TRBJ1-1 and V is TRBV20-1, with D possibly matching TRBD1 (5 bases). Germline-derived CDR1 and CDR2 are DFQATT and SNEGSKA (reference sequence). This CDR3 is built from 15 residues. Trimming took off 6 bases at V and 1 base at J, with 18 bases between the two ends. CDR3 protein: CSAPPMDGTNTEAFF. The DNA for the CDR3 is TGCAGTGCCCCACCCATGGACGGGACGAACACTGAAGCTTTCTTT.

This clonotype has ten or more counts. CDR3 sequence reads: CASSLWTGARNQPQHF. DNA of the CDR3: TGTGCCAGCAGTTTATGGACAGGGGCGAGGAATCAGCCCCAGCATTTT. This rearrangement joins TRBV28 to TRBJ1-5, with 8 bases that match TRBD1. Germline CDR1 is MDHEN and CDR2 is SYDVKM. J lost 4 bases, V lost 0 bases, and 5 bases had no gene match. This CDR3 has 16 amino acids.

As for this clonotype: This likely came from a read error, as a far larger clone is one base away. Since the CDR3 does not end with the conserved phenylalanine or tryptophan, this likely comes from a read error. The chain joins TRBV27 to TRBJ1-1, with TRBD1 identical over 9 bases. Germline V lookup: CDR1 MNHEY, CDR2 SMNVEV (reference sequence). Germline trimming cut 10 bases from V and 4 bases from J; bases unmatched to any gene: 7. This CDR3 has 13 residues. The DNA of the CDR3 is TGTGCCATCATCGGGACAGGGACCACTGAAGCTTTCCTT. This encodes CAIIGTGTTEAFL.

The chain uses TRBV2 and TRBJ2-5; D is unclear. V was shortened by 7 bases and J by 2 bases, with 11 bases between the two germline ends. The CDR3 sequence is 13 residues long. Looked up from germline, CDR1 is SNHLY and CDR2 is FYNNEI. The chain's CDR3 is CASKRSEQETQYF. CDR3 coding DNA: TGTGCCAGCAAAAGGAGCGAACAAGAGACCCAGTACTTC.

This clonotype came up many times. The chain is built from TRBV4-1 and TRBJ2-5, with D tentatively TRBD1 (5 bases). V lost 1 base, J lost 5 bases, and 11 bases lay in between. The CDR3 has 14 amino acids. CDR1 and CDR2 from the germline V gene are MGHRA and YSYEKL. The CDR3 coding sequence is TGCGCCAGCAGCCAAGTCCCCTGGGGCGAGACCCAGTACTTC. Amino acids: CASSQVPWGETQYF.

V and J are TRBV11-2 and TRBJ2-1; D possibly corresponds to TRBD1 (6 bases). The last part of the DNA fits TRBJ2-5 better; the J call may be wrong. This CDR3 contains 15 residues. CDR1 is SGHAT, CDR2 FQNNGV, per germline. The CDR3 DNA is TGTGCCAGCAGCCCTACAGGGACCCCTCAAGAGACCCAGTACTTC. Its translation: CASSPTGTPQETQYF.

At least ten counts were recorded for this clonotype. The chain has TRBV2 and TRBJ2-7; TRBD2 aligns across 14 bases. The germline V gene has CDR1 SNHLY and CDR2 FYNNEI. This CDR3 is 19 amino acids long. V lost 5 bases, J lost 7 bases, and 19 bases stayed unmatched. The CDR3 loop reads CASSLRGQMTSGRALEQYF. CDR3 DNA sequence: TGTGCCAGCAGTTTGAGAGGACAAATGACTAGCGGGAGGGCCTTAGAGCAGTACTTC.

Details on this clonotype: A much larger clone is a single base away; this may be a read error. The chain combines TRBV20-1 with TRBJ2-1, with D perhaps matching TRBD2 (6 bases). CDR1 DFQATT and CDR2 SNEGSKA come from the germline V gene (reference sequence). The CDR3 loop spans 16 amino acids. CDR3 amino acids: CSARRLAQDSYNEKFF. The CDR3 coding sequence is TGCAGTGCTAGGAGGCTAGCGCAGGATTCTTACAATGAGAAGTTCTTC.

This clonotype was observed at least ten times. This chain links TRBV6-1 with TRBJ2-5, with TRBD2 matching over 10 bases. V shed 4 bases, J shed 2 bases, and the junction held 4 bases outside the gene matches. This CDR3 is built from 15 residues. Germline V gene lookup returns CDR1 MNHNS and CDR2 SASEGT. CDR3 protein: CASSVGTSEQETQYF. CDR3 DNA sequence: TGTGCCAGCAGTGTAGGGACTAGCGAACAAGAGACCCAGTACTTC.

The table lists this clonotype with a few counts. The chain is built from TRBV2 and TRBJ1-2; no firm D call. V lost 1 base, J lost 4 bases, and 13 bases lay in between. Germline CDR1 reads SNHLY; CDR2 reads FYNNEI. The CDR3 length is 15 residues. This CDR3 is CASSEEGADSYGYTF. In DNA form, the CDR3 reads TGTGCCAGCAGTGAAGAGGGCGCAGACTCCTATGGCTACACCTTC.

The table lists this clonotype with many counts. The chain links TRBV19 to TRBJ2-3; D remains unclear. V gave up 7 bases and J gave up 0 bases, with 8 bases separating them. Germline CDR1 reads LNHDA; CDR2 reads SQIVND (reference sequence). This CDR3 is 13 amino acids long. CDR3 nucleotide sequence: TGTGCCAGTAAAGTTACTAGCACAGATACGCAGTATTTT. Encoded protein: CASKVTSTDTQYF.

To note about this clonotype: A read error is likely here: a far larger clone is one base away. Written as DNA, the CDR3 is TGTGCCAGCAGTTCTTGGGGGGAGCCTCGGGATGGCTACACCTTC. It translates to CASSSWGEPRDGYTF. The rearrangement joins TRBV6-1 to TRBJ1-2; possibly TRBD1 for D (5 bases). The CDR3 contains 15 residues. Trimming took off 5 bases at V and 6 bases at J, with 19 bases between the two ends. Germline V gene data show CDR1 as MNHNS and CDR2 as SASEGT.

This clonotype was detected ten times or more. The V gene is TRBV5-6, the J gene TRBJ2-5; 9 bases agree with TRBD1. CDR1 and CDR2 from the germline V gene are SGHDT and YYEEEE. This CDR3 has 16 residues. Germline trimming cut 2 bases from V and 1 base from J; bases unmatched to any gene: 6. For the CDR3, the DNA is TGTGCCAGCAGCTTATCCGGGACAGGGACCCAAGAGACCCAGTACTTC. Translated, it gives CASSLSGTGTQETQYF.

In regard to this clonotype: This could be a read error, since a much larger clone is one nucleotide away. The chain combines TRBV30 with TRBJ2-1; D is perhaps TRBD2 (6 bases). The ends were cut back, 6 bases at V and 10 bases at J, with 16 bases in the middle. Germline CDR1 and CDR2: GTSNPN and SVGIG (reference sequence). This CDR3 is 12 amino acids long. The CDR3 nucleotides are TGTGCCTGTACCCCGGCGGACTACGAGCAGTTCTTC. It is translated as CACTPADYEQFF.

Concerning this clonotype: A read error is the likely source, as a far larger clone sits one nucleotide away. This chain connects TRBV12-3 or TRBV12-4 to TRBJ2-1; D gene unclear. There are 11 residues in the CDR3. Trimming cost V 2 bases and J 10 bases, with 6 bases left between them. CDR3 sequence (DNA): TGTGCCAGCAGTTTATTAGGAGAGCAGTTCTTC. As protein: CASSLLGEQFF.

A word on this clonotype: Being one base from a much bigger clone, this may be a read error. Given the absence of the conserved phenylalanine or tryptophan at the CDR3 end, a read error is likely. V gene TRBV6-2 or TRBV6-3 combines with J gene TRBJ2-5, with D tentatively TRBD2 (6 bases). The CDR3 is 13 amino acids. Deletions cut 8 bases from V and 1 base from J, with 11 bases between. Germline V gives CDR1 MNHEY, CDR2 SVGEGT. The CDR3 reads CASRGGLQETQYL. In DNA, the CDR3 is TGTGCCAGCCGGGGAGGCCTCCAAGAGACCCAGTACCTC.